This TCR beta chain comes out of a study of chemoradiotherapy in HPV16-positive cancers. Study context: Functional T-cell assays on a couple of HPV16-positive patients' cells defined candidate HPV-specific clones and common TCR motifs.

Note on this clone: Its antigen remains unidentified.

General study points: HPV-specific T cells were functionally defined from only a couple of HPV16-positive patients. Non-HPV-specific T cells did not expand in tumors during treatment, whereas candidate HPV-specific clones and E7-related motifs did.

The assay was immunoSEQ multiplex PCR, and TCRdb's table has in-frame clones only and misses some. The sample lists some 35,000 clones, about 90% occurring once. Germline V gives CDR1 MRHNA, CDR2 SNTAGT. V gave up 4 bases and J gave up 0 bases; unmatched junction bases: 5. The CDR3 spans 16 residues. The origin of this receptor is a human donor with HPV-associated anogenital cancer. This chain uses TRBV6-4 with TRBJ2-2; 7 bases are shared with TRBD2. The material sequenced was blood, taken from a patient who underwent chemoradiotherapy. The CDR3 sequence: CASSGASGANTGELFF. CDR3 sequence (DNA): TGTGCCAGCAGTGGGGCTAGCGGTGCGAACACCGGGGAGCTGTTTTTT.